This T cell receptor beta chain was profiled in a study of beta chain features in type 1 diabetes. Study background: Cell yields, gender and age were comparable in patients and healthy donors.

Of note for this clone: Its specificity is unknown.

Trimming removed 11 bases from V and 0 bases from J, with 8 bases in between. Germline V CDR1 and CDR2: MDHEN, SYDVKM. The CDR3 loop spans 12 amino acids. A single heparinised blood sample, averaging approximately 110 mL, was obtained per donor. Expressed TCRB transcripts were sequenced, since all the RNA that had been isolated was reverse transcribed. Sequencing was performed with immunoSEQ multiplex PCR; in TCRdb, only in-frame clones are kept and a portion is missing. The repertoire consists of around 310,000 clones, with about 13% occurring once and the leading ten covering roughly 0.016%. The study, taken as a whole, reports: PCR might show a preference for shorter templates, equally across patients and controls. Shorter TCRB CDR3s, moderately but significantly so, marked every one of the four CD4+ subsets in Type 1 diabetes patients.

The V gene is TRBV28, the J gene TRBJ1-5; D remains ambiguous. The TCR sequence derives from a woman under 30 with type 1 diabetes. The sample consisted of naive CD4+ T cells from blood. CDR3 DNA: TGTGCCGGCTGTAATAGCAATCAGCCCCAGCATTTT. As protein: CAGCNSNQPQHF.